Listed below are T cell receptor beta chains from one sample, sequenced in a study of blood T cell repertoires in COVID-19. Profiled with immunoSEQ multiplex PCR; TCRdb holds only in-frame clones, not every one. The sample has fewer than 180,000 clones; 65% to 90% are singletons. Sequenced: peripheral blood. The receptors derive from a man between 65 and 85 years old with acute or convalescent COVID-19. The conserved cysteine and the conserved F or W are not part of the CDR3 here.

V gene | CDR3 protein
TRBV9 | ASSLAMSSSEQY
TRBV6-2/TRBV6-3 | ASTPRQGQGETQY
TRBV27 | ASSSLAAGNTIY
TRBV9 | ASSGSLGGQIYGYT
TRBV29-1 | SVLLQGGNYEQY
TRBV7-3 | ASSLRTRNTGELF
TRBV5-4 | ASSLWGPGYEQY
TRBV11-1 | ASSLSILGDYGYT
TRBV11-2 | ASSLAGGSTDTQY
TRBV21-1 | AIQGAPSNTGELF
TRBV6-2/TRBV6-3 | ASSSGLWGYT
TRBV12-3/TRBV12-4 | ASSLTLNTEAF
TRBV11-3 | ASSRTSGTSHNEQF
TRBV3-1/TRBV3-2 | ASSQLCYSRQARTYEQY
TRBV5-6 | ASSLVWTSGTIYEQY
TRBV7-2 | ASSLGRGQGGRWISPLH
TRBV19 | ASTRGQGVSQPQH
TRBV9 | ASSVAPSGGGETQY
TRBV7-2 | ASSRGTGGPSEQY
TRBV2 | ASSDGNRAITEAF
TRBV5-1 | ASSGDRGVGETQY
TRBV30 | AWTLQGGNQPQH
TRBV7-8 | ASTSRGPNEQF
TRBV5-1 | ASSFLSSAYNEQF
TRBV7-8 | ASSLGRDEQF
TRBV28 | ASRQRGVQGNNYGYT
TRBV11-2 | ASSLGRASYEQY
TRBV6-2/TRBV6-3 | ASSLQGAPQETQY
TRBV19 | ASSMRAGVGEQF
TRBV28 | ASIPGGGTSKAF
TRBV7-7 | ASSSFGTSGRSPNTGELF
TRBV4-1 | ASSQVPGLEQY
TRBV11-3 | ASSPTSGRARTGELF
TRBV5-6 | ASKPKPGGGSDEQF
TRBV11-2 | ASSSPTGFSYNEQF
TRBV10-3 | AISEGLGLAKNIQY
TRBV6-1 | ASSEGWTSGAEQF
TRBV14 | ASSQGIPGLMF
TRBV11-2 | ASSLDPQGSDTQY
TRBV29-1 | SVGDRGETQY
TRBV7-2 | ASSPLWTSGRALVNEQY
TRBV28 | ASSFTEYSNQPQH
TRBV11-2 | ASSLGSGVYNEQF
TRBV11-2 | ASSRTGTGGNYGYT
TRBV6-5 | ASTGQGSQPQH
TRBV7-9 | ASSLMSASPLH
TRBV6-1 | ASSPYRDPRGELF
TRBV5-1 | ASSTGTSSPFGEQF
TRBV7-2 | ASSYQGGSNQPQH
TRBV6-5 | ASSATKGHPGAQH
TRBV5-1 | ASSLLSGRAAGELF
TRBV9 | ASSVPGTSGSSYNEQF
TRBV19 | ASRDRGLYGYT
TRBV19 | ASSTGTVFYGYT